Below, 7 T cell receptor beta chains from the same sample are listed, as sequenced in a study of beta chain features in type 1 diabetes. As every portion of the isolated RNA was reverse transcribed, the sequencing read expressed TCRB transcripts. Only in-frame clones appear in the TCRdb table, and some are missing; sequencing was by immunoSEQ multiplex PCR. There are nearly 250,000 clones in the sample; 13% to 15% occur only once, and roughly 0.024% lies in the top ten. The material sequenced was naive CD4+ T cells from blood. These TCRs come from a woman in her 40s in good health.

The rearrangement uses TRBV29-1 and TRBJ2-7, with 7 bases lining up with TRBD1. The junction had 9 bases not matched to a gene; V was cut back by 7 bases and J by 6 bases. CDR1 SQVTM and CDR2 ANQGSEA come from the germline V gene. This CDR3 spans 12 amino acids. The CDR3 region is CSGGQAPGEQYF. The CDR3 region has the DNA TGCAGCGGCGGACAGGCCCCTGGCGAGCAGTACTTC.

The chain has TRBV5-4 and TRBJ1-1; maybe TRBD1 (6 bases). The V and J ends lost 4 bases and 3 bases respectively, with 16 bases between them. Per germline, CDR1 SGHNT and CDR2 YYREEE (reference sequence). This CDR3 comprises 15 residues. Here the CDR3 reads CASSRGGAGDTEAFF. In DNA, the CDR3 is TGTGCCAGCAGCCGTGGGGGGGCTGGGGACACTGAAGCTTTCTTT.

The sample holds a few counts of this clone. The chain couples TRBV7-2 to TRBJ1-2, with D possibly TRBD1 on 6 matching bases. CDR1 SGHTA and CDR2 FQGNSA come from the germline V gene. V shed 1 base and J shed 4 bases, with 19 bases lying between them. This CDR3 contains 17 residues. As DNA, the CDR3 is TGTGCCAGCAGCTTAGACCCTCCCCGGACAGATGGCTATGGCTACACCTTC. Its translation is CASSLDPPRTDGYGYTF. Using reference TRBV7-2 and TRBJ1-2 for the parts outside the CDR3, the full variable domain is GAGVSQSPSNKVTEKGKDVELRCDPISGHTALYWYRQSLGQGLEFLIYFQGNSAPDKSGLPSDRFSAERTGGSVSTLTIQRTQQEDSAVYLCASSLDPPRTDGYGYTFGSGTRLTVV.

This clone has more than one count but fewer than ten. CDR3 region: CASSFLKSRETF. CDR3 coding DNA: TGTGCCAGCAGCTTTTTGAAATCCAGGGAAACCTTC. The rearrangement links TRBV5-8 to TRBJ1-2; tentative D call: TRBD1 (5 bases). Trimming left V 2 bases short and J 14 bases short, with 16 bases between. Germline assignment: CDR1 SGHTS and CDR2 YDEGEE. This CDR3 region has 12 residues.

The chain joins TRBV11-2 to TRBJ2-3; D is possibly TRBD2 (5 bases). V was shortened by 2 bases and J by 5 bases, with 11 bases between the two germline ends. The CDR3 has 14 residues. The germline V gene has CDR1 SGHAT and CDR2 FQNNGV. CDR3 in DNA: TGTGCCAGCAGCTTAAGGGTTGGAGGAGATACGCAGTATTTT. Translated: CASSLRVGGDTQYF.

V and J are TRBV19 and TRBJ1-2, with TRBD1 matching 8 bases. CDR3 length: 14 residues. Germline lookup yields CDR1 LNHDA and CDR2 SQIVND (reference sequence). V trimming: 6 bases; J trimming: 0 bases; junction bases outside the gene matches: 3. The CDR3 loop reads CASRVTGANYGYTF. The CDR3 bases are TGTGCCAGTAGGGTGACAGGGGCTAACTATGGCTACACCTTC.

This clone was detected only a few times. The chain uses TRBV18 and TRBJ2-5, with TRBD1 matching 7 bases. The CDR3 runs to 14 residues. The V segment lost 1 base and the J segment 5 bases; nucleotides outside the gene matches: 4. Germline loops: CDR1 KGHSH, CDR2 LQKENI. CDR3 region: CASSPQQGRETQYF. The CDR3 coding sequence is TGTGCCAGCTCACCACAACAGGGGCGTGAGACCCAGTACTTC.